The 27 T cell receptor beta chains listed next were all sequenced from one sample in a study of blood T cell repertoires in COVID-19. This table comes from immunoSEQ multiplex PCR, and its TCRdb copy is limited to in-frame clones, with some not included. The profile shows about 90,000 clones, less than 90% of them singletons. The sequenced sample was peripheral blood. The receptors were gathered from a man of 80 years or more with active or convalescent COVID-19.

The rearrangement joins TRBV14 to TRBJ1-1; the match to TRBD1 covers 7 bases. This CDR3 comprises 13 residues. CDR1 is SGHDN, CDR2 FVKESK, per germline. J lost 5 bases, V lost 2 bases, and 2 bases had no gene match. The CDR3 reads CASSQRGPTEAFF. The CDR3 nucleotides are TGTGCCAGCAGCCAAAGGGGGCCTACTGAAGCTTTCTTT.

In its sample, this clone was seen once. The gene calls are TRBV19 and TRBJ1-5; no reliable D call. V lost 0 bases, J lost 6 bases, and 6 bases lay in between. The CDR3 length is 13 residues. Germline V CDR1 and CDR2: LNHDA, SQIVND (reference sequence). The CDR3 DNA sequence: TGTGCCAGTAGTATAGAACGGGTTCAGCCCCAGCATTTT. Its protein product is CASSIERVQPQHF.

The gene calls are TRBV30 and TRBJ2-5, with a weak D call TRBD1 (6 bases). Trimming removed 2 bases from V and 5 bases from J, with 15 bases in between. The CDR3 covers 14 residues. The germline V gene encodes CDR1 GTSNPN and CDR2 SVGIG (reference sequence). This CDR3 is CAWSNLGARETQYF. The CDR3 nucleotides are TGTGCCTGGAGTAACTTGGGGGCGCGGGAGACCCAGTACTTC.

The genes are TRBV6-5 and TRBJ1-1; 10 positions agree with TRBD1. Germline V gives CDR1 MNHEY, CDR2 SVGAGI. The CDR3 loop spans 14 amino acids. V lost 2 bases, J lost 6 bases, and 3 bases stayed unmatched. The chain's CDR3 is CASSYGTGDAEAFF. The CDR3, as DNA: TGTGCCAGCAGTTACGGGACAGGGGACGCTGAAGCTTTCTTT.

The chain carries TRBV5-1 and TRBJ2-2, with TRBD2 matching over 8 bases. The germline gives CDR1 SGHRS, CDR2 YFSETQ. The CDR3 has 15 amino acids. V lost 0 bases to trimming and J lost 6 bases; unmatched junction nucleotides: 4. The CDR3 here is CASSLAGGHSGELFF. Written as DNA, the CDR3 is TGCGCCAGCAGCTTGGCGGGGGGGCACTCCGGGGAGCTGTTTTTT.

The chain uses TRBV11-2 and TRBJ2-7; 14 bases line up with TRBD2. The germline V gene encodes CDR1 SGHAT and CDR2 FQNNGV. This CDR3 has 16 residues. Trimming at V came to 2 bases and at J to 3 bases, leaving 3 bases not matched to a gene. The CDR3 sequence: CASSLTGTSGSYEQYF. For the CDR3, the DNA is TGTGCCAGCAGCTTAACCGGGACTAGCGGGAGCTACGAGCAGTACTTC.

V gene TRBV7-2 combines with J gene TRBJ1-3; D may be TRBD1 (6 bases). Germline V lookup: CDR1 SGHTA, CDR2 FQGNSA. V was shortened by 0 bases and J by 0 bases, with 6 bases between the two germline ends. The CDR3 spans 15 residues. Written as DNA, the CDR3 is TGTGCCAGCAGCTTAGCGGGGGCCTCTGGAAACACCATATATTTT. Protein product: CASSLAGASGNTIYF.

This chain connects TRBV7-2 to TRBJ2-7; 7 bases align to TRBD1. The germline V gene encodes CDR1 SGHTA and CDR2 FQGNSA. This CDR3 spans 16 amino acids. V shed 5 bases and J 3 bases; nucleotides not matched to a gene: 13. The CDR3 reads CASSPLGQSFDYEQYF. Here the CDR3 DNA reads TGTGCCAGCAGCCCCTTGGGACAGAGCTTCGACTACGAGCAGTACTTC.

This chain joins TRBV9 and TRBJ2-3; no clear D gene. V shed 0 bases and J shed 7 bases, with 15 bases lying between them. The CDR3 covers 15 residues. In germline, CDR1 is SGDLS, CDR2 YYNGEE. The CDR3: CASSVDIAVAHTQYF. In DNA, the CDR3 is TGTGCCAGCAGCGTAGATATAGCTGTCGCACATACGCAGTATTTT.

The chain joins TRBV27 to TRBJ2-7; weak D call: TRBD1 (5 bases). The CDR3 is 14 amino acids. V lost 1 base and J lost 0, with 7 bases in between. Germline CDR1 and CDR2: MNHEY and SMNVEV (reference sequence). The CDR3 coding sequence is TGTGCCAGCAGTTTATACAGGTCCTCCTACGAGCAGTACTTC. Residues: CASSLYRSSYEQYF.

This clone has more than one count but fewer than ten. The chain is built from TRBV28 and TRBJ2-7; the D gene is possibly TRBD2 (6 bases). V lost 3 bases, J lost 0 bases, and 12 bases lay in between. CDR3 length: 15 amino acids. CDR1 is MDHEN, CDR2 SYDVKM, per germline. The CDR3 protein is CASSFLAGSSYEQYF. The CDR3 region has the DNA TGTGCCAGCAGTTTCTTGGCGGGAAGCTCCTACGAGCAGTACTTC.

The rearrangement links TRBV10-2 to TRBJ2-1; 8 bases are shared with TRBD2. Germline V lookup: CDR1 WSHSY, CDR2 SAAADI. The CDR3 loop spans 13 amino acids. Trimming removed 5 bases from V and 6 bases from J; junction bases left unmatched: 3. The CDR3 spells CASSTGGFNEQFF. The CDR3, as DNA: TGCGCCAGCAGTACGGGAGGGTTCAATGAGCAGTTCTTC.

The V gene is TRBV11-1, the J gene TRBJ1-1; 10 bases fit TRBD1. Germline-derived CDR1 and CDR2 are SGHAT and FQDESV (reference sequence). CDR3 length: 15 residues. Unmatched junction bases numbered 6, after V lost 5 bases and J lost 3 bases. Here the CDR3 DNA reads TGTGCCAGCAGCCTGACAGGGGGCTTGGACACTGAAGCTTTCTTT. This translates into CASSLTGGLDTEAFF.

This clone has only one observation. The V gene is TRBV2, the J gene TRBJ2-1; D not certain. The germline V and J ends were trimmed by 7 bases and 1 base, with 11 bases remaining between them. The CDR3 runs to 14 residues. CDR1 and CDR2 from the germline V gene are SNHLY and FYNNEI. CDR3 region: CASKWSLSYNEQFF. CDR3 DNA: TGTGCCAGCAAGTGGAGCCTGTCCTACAATGAGCAGTTCTTC.

V is TRBV27 and J is TRBJ2-3, with 7 bases aligning to TRBD2. CDR3 length equals 15 residues. The junction had 9 bases not matched to a gene; V was cut back by 3 bases and J by 6 bases. Per the germline V gene, CDR1 is MNHEY and CDR2 is SMNVEV (reference sequence). The DNA for the CDR3 is TGTGCCAGCAGTTTCGGGCTAGCGGTTGGTGATACGCAGTATTTT. This codes for CASSFGLAVGDTQYF.

This sequence joins TRBV27 and TRBJ2-1; D is perhaps TRBD2 (5 bases). From germline, CDR1 is MNHEY and CDR2 SMNVEV (reference sequence). Trimming left V 6 bases short and J 6 bases short, with 15 bases between. There are 14 residues in the CDR3. The CDR3 protein is CASSALTSFNEQFF. The CDR3 coding sequence is TGTGCCAGCAGCGCTCTTACTAGTTTCAATGAGCAGTTCTTC.

The chain uses TRBV7-2 and TRBJ1-2; D is unresolved. The CDR3 contains 14 residues. CDR1 is SGHTA and CDR2 is FQGNSA in the germline V gene. Trimming took off 1 base at V and 8 bases at J, with 14 bases between the two ends. The CDR3 sequence is CASSLGPGLQGYTF. The CDR3 region has the DNA TGTGCCAGCAGCTTAGGTCCGGGTCTTCAAGGCTACACCTTC.

The rearrangement links TRBV6-4 to TRBJ2-7, with 9 bases fitting TRBD2. The J segment lost 7 bases and the V segment lost 5 bases, leaving 6 bases of the junction unmatched. This CDR3 comprises 13 residues. The V gene's germline CDR1 is MRHNA and CDR2 SNTAGT. The CDR3 DNA is TGTGCCAGCAGTTCTCTAGCGGGAACGGAGCAGTACTTC. Translating gives CASSSLAGTEQYF.

To note about this clone: The identical CDR3 is also encoded by other nucleotide sequences in the sample. V gene TRBV7-3 combines with J gene TRBJ2-1; 11 bases match TRBD2. There are 15 residues in the CDR3. Trimming removed 4 bases from V and 4 bases from J; junction bases left unmatched: 3. Per germline, CDR1 SGHTA and CDR2 FQGTGA. CDR3 sequence: CASSSLAGEYNEQFF. In DNA form, the CDR3 reads TGTGCCAGCAGCTCACTAGCGGGAGAATACAATGAGCAGTTCTTC.

This chain uses TRBV19 with TRBJ2-1; D gene uncertain. V was trimmed by 3 bases and J by 0 bases, leaving 12 bases between them. This CDR3 has 16 amino acids. Per the germline V gene, CDR1 is LNHDA and CDR2 is SQIVND (reference sequence). The CDR3 loop is CASSIKSYSSYNEQFF. The CDR3 DNA reads TGTGCCAGTAGTATCAAAAGTTACAGCTCCTACAATGAGCAGTTCTTC.

The chain employs TRBV6-5 and TRBJ2-2; 14 nucleotides align to TRBD2. The CDR3 is 15 residues long. From germline, CDR1 is MNHEY and CDR2 SVGAGI. The trim removed 6 bases at V and 6 bases at J, leaving 3 bases unmatched. CDR3 amino acids: CASRPGLAGAGELFF. In DNA, the CDR3 is TGTGCCAGCAGGCCGGGACTAGCGGGAGCCGGGGAGCTGTTTTTT.

The V gene is TRBV21-1, the J gene TRBJ1-1; the table calls TRBD1, which could not be checked here. TRBV21-1 is annotated as a pseudogene. CDR3 length: 12 amino acids. CDR3 in DNA: TGTGCCAGCAGCAAAAATCTCAGTGAAGCTTTCTTT. Translation: CASSKNLSEAFF.

The chain has TRBV5-1 and TRBJ1-1; 8 bases align to TRBD1. Per the germline V gene, CDR1 is SGHRS and CDR2 is YFSETQ. V shed 4 bases, J shed 4 bases, and the junction held 9 bases outside the gene matches. The CDR3 extends over 15 amino acids. The chain's CDR3 is CASSQGQGGTTEAFF. As DNA, the CDR3 is TGCGCCAGCAGCCAAGGACAGGGTGGGACCACTGAAGCTTTCTTT. Full variable domain (missing parts from reference TRBV5-1 and TRBJ1-1): KAGVTQTPRYLIKTRGQQVTLSCSPISGHRSVSWYQQTPGQGLQFLFEYFSETQRNKGNFPGRFSGRQFSNSRSEMNVSTLELGDSALYLCASSQGQGGTTEAFFGQGTRLTVV.

The J gene is TRBJ2-3, the V gene TRBV7-3; 7 bases line up with TRBD2. Per germline, CDR1 SGHTA and CDR2 FQGTGA. Unmatched junction bases numbered 11, after V lost 10 bases and J lost 4 bases. This CDR3 spans 14 amino acids. CDR3 coding DNA: TGTGCCAATCCCTTCGGCGGGAGTGCAGATACGCAGTATTTT. Translation gives CANPFGGSADTQYF.

The genes are TRBV7-2 and TRBJ2-2, with 8 bases lining up with TRBD2. This CDR3 is 18 amino acids long. Germline CDR1 is SGHTA and CDR2 is FQGNSA. The V gene end was trimmed by 5 bases and the J gene end by 1 base; junction bases not matched to a gene: 12. CDR3 bases: TGTGCCAGCAGCCCCTCACTAGCGGTCATTCGGAACACCGGGGAGCTGTTTTTT. Its protein is CASSPSLAVIRNTGELFF.

Notes on this clone: The junction and the germline gene differ at one end; a read error may be behind it. The J gene is TRBJ2-5, the V gene TRBV7-7, with 8 positions matching TRBD2. The CDR3 contains 15 residues. From germline, CDR1 is SSHAT and CDR2 FNYEAQ (reference sequence). CDR3 bases: TGTGCTAGCAGCTTGAGACGGGAGGGTGGAGAGACCCAGTACTTC. This translates into CASSLRREGGETQYF. Combining the CDR3 with reference TRBV7-7 and TRBJ2-5 gives the whole variable domain GAGVSQSPRYKVTKRGQDVTLRCDPISSHATLYWYQQALGQGPEFLTYFNYEAQPDKSGLPSDRFSAERPEGSISTLTIQRTEQRDSAMYRCASSLRREGGETQYFGPGTRLLVL.

The V call is TRBV4-3, the J call TRBJ1-4; TRBD1 might be the D (6 bases). Germline V lookup: CDR1 LGHNA, CDR2 YSLEER. This CDR3 has 15 amino acids. V was shortened by 3 bases and J by 8 bases, with 16 bases between the two germline ends. CDR3 protein: CASSQQQGWGEKLFF. In nucleotides, the CDR3 is TGCGCCAGCAGCCAGCAACAGGGTTGGGGAGAAAAACTGTTTTTT.